A selection of T cell receptor beta chains follows, all from one sample in a study of blood T cells in healthy people across ages. TCRdb re-derived calls from the 5' RACE reads in MiXCR, one entry per CDR3 protein. The sample has approximately 760,000 distinct CDR3 sequences, about 25% seen once. These data were likewise used in another study, on T cells of mothers and their children.

The sequenced sample consisted of blood. The receptors here all came from a boy between 10 and 17 years old in good health. Each CDR3 is given with its conserved first and last residue. A D gene is named only where the DNA matches it firmly. Not all rows give a size; the values are once, few, many and, for expanded clones, a class.

clone_size	v_call	d_call	j_call	cdr3_aa	cdr3_nt
few	TRBV7-2	TRBD2	TRBJ2-3	CASSSSGRRRTDTQYF	TGTGCCAGCAGCTCTAGCGGGAGGCGTCGCACAGATACGCAGTATTTT
few	TRBV6-1	.	TRBJ2-7	CASSEWGGSSYEQYF	TGTGCCAGCAGTGAATGGGGGGGCAGCTCCTACGAGCAGTACTTC
few	TRBV4-1	TRBD2	TRBJ2-3	CASAYEGLAESTDTQYF	TGCGCCAGCGCATACGAGGGACTAGCGGAAAGCACAGATACGCAGTATTTT
.	TRBV20-1	.	TRBJ1-2	CSARDQDEYGYTF	TGCAGTGCTAGAGATCAGGATGAATATGGCTACACCTTC
.	TRBV20-1	.	TRBJ1-6	CSARDPDRLTPLHF	TGCAGTGCTAGAGATCCAGATCGGCTGACACCCCTCCACTTT
few	TRBV20-1	TRBD1	TRBJ2-5	CSATAGGRETQYF	TGCAGTGCGACCGCAGGGGGCAGAGAGACCCAGTACTTC
.	TRBV29-1	.	TRBJ2-1	CSVRPDVSYNEQFF	TGCAGCGTTCGGCCCGACGTCTCCTACAATGAGCAGTTCTTC
few	TRBV5-1	TRBD2	TRBJ2-3	CASSDPSGGESTDTQYF	TGCGCCAGCAGCGATCCTAGCGGGGGAGAAAGCACAGATACGCAGTATTTT
few	TRBV4-2	TRBD2	TRBJ2-5	CASSQGRVGRAEETQYF	TGTGCCAGCAGCCAAGGAAGGGTCGGGAGGGCCGAAGAGACCCAGTACTTC
.	TRBV24-1	.	TRBJ2-7	CATIIGTPLTYEQYF	TGTGCCACCATCATCGGGACACCCCTAACCTACGAGCAGTACTTC
.	TRBV4-3	TRBD1	TRBJ2-1	CASSHGQGGTNEQFF	TGCGCCAGCAGCCATGGACAGGGAGGTACGAATGAGCAGTTCTTC
.	TRBV9	TRBD2	TRBJ2-7	CASSVEGLAGDEQYF	TGTGCCAGCAGCGTAGAAGGCCTAGCGGGCGACGAGCAGTACTTC
.	TRBV6-1	TRBD1	TRBJ2-5	CASTRTGGFGETQYF	TGTGCCAGCACGCGGACAGGGGGCTTTGGAGAGACCCAGTACTTC
few	TRBV6-5	.	TRBJ2-7	CASSYSSQIRHEQYF	TGTGCCAGCAGTTACTCGTCACAGATCCGCCACGAGCAGTACTTC
.	TRBV10-3	TRBD1	TRBJ2-5	CAIGERTGGIDQYF	TGTGCCATCGGTGAGCGGACAGGGGGAATTGACCAGTACTTC
.	TRBV27	TRBD2	TRBJ2-7	CASGLAGNSYEQYF	TGTGCCAGCGGGTTAGCGGGAAACTCCTACGAGCAGTACTTC
.	TRBV20-1	.	TRBJ2-1	CSANAEQGAYNEQFF	TGCAGTGCTAACGCCGAACAGGGCGCCTACAATGAGCAGTTCTTC
.	TRBV28	TRBD1	TRBJ2-5	CASSLTGTGFGETQYF	TGTGCCAGCAGTTTAACCGGGACAGGGTTCGGGGAGACCCAGTACTTC
few	TRBV14	.	TRBJ2-5	CATSWASWETQYF	TGTGCCACCAGCTGGGCTAGCTGGGAGACCCAGTACTTC
few	TRBV29-1	.	TRBJ2-7	CSVGVYEDEQYF	TGCAGCGTGGGAGTCTATGAGGACGAGCAGTACTTC
.	TRBV9	.	TRBJ2-5	CASNGAGSNQETQYF	TGTGCCAGCAATGGGGCAGGGAGTAACCAAGAGACCCAGTACTTC
.	TRBV21-1	.	TRBJ2-1	CASSKSLATDEQFF	TGTGCCAGCAGCAAATCCCTAGCGACGGATGAGCAGTTCTTC
few	TRBV10-2	.	TRBJ2-7	CASSFLVGTEQYF	TGCGCCAGCAGTTTTTTGGTCGGTACCGAGCAGTACTTC
once	TRBV29-1	TRBD2	TRBJ2-1	CSVESGTVYNEQFF	TGCAGCGTTGAGAGCGGGACCGTATACAATGAGCAGTTCTTC
few	TRBV6-5	.	TRBJ2-4	CASSYLGGVAKNIQYF	TGTGCCAGCAGTTACCTGGGCGGAGTAGCCAAAAACATTCAGTACTTC
few	TRBV18	.	TRBJ2-7	CASSPSIQTSWDEQYF	TGTGCCAGCTCACCATCAATACAGACTTCGTGGGACGAGCAGTACTTC
few	TRBV3-1	.	TRBJ1-1	CASSHVGLGNTEAFF	TGTGCCAGCAGCCATGTGGGACTGGGAAACACTGAAGCTTTCTTT
.	TRBV12-5	TRBD1	TRBJ2-1	CASGQNGGQGDYNEQFF	TGTGCTAGTGGTCAGAACGGGGGACAGGGGGACTACAATGAGCAGTTCTTC
.	TRBV20-1	TRBD2	TRBJ2-3	CSARSSLAGKYPSWGYF	TGCAGTGCTAGATCTTCACTAGCGGGAAAGTACCCAAGTTGGGGGTATTTT
.	TRBV12-3/TRBV12-4	TRBD1	TRBJ2-7	CASSQQGTYYEQYF	TGTGCCAGCAGTCAACAGGGGACATACTACGAGCAGTACTTC
.	TRBV7-2	.	TRBJ2-5	CASSPIPRHPEGQETQYF	TGTGCCAGCAGCCCGATCCCCCGACATCCCGAAGGCCAAGAGACCCAGTACTTC
.	TRBV20-1	.	TRBJ1-4	CSASGGPTTNEKLFF	TGCAGTGCTAGCGGGGGGCCGACGACTAATGAAAAACTGTTTTTT
few	TRBV19	TRBD1	TRBJ1-2	CASRQKTGIDYGYTF	TGTGCCAGTAGGCAGAAGACAGGGATCGACTATGGCTACACCTTC
.	TRBV6-2/TRBV6-3	.	TRBJ2-5	CAASNTQYQETQYF	TGTGCCGCTTCAAACACACAGTACCAAGAGACCCAGTACTTC
.	TRBV9	TRBD2	TRBJ2-1	CAGERGLYNEQFF	TGTGCCGGCGAGCGGGGCCTCTACAATGAGCAGTTCTTC
.	TRBV6-5	TRBD1	TRBJ2-4	CASRSRGTGGKNIQYF	TGTGCCAGCAGGTCCCGCGGGACAGGGGGCAAAAACATTCAGTACTTC
.	TRBV25-1	.	TRBJ1-1	CASLGGRTEAFF	TGTGCCAGCCTGGGGGGTAGGACTGAAGCTTTCTTT
.	TRBV14	TRBD2	TRBJ2-7	CASSQGPSGFYEQYF	TGTGCCAGCAGCCAAGGGCCTAGCGGGTTCTACGAGCAGTACTTC
.	TRBV28	.	TRBJ2-3	CAGSPRVEGADTQYF	TGTGCCGGCAGTCCGAGAGTCGAGGGGGCAGATACGCAGTATTTT
few	TRBV14	.	TRBJ2-1	CASSSDSQPYNEQFF	TGTGCCAGCAGCTCCGACAGCCAACCCTACAATGAGCAGTTCTTC
.	TRBV5-1	TRBD2	TRBJ2-1	CASSQAPGTSGGASYNEQFF	TGCGCCAGCAGCCAAGCACCCGGGACTAGCGGGGGGGCCTCCTACAATGAGCAGTTCTTC
.	TRBV2	.	TRBJ2-7	CASRYSDGSYEQYF	TGTGCCAGCAGGTATTCGGACGGCTCCTACGAGCAGTACTTC
.	TRBV7-8	.	TRBJ2-7	CASSLMRQDEQYF	TGTGCCAGCAGCTTAATGAGGCAGGACGAGCAGTACTTC
few	TRBV6-2/TRBV6-3	.	TRBJ2-6	CASRSAGTGANVLTF	TGTGCCAGCCGTTCAGCAGGGACCGGGGCCAACGTCCTGACTTTC
.	TRBV28	.	TRBJ1-5	CASSFGIAYSNQPQHF	TGTGCCAGCAGTTTCGGGATCGCCTATAGCAATCAGCCCCAGCATTTT